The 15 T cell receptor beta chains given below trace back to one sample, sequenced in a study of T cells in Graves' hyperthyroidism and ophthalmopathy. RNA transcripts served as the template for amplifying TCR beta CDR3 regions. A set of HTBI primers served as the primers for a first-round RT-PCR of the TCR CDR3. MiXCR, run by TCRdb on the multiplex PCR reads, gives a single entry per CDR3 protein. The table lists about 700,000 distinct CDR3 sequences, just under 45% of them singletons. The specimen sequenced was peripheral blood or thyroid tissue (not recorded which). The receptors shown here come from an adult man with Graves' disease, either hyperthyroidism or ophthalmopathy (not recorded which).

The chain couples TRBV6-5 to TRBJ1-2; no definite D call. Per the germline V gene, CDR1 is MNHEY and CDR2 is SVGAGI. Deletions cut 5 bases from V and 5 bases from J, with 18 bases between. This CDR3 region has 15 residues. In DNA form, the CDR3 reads TGTGCCAGCAGTGAACCCCCGACCGCGACTTATGGCTACACCTTC. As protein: CASSEPPTATYGYTF.

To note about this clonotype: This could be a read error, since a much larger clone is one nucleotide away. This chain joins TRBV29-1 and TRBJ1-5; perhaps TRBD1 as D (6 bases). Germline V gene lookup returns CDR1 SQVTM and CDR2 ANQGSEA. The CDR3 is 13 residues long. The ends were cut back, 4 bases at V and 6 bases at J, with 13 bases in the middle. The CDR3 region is CSVAYRVGQPQHF. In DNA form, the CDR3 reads TGCAGCGTTGCATACAGGGTTGGTCAGCCCCAGCATTTT. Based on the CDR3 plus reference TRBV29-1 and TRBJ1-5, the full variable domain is SAVISQKPSRDICQRGTSLTIQCQVDSQVTMMFWYRQQPGQSLTLIATANQGSEATYESGFVIDKFPISRPNLTFSTLTVSNMSPEDSSIYLCSVAYRVGQPQHFGDGTRLSIL.

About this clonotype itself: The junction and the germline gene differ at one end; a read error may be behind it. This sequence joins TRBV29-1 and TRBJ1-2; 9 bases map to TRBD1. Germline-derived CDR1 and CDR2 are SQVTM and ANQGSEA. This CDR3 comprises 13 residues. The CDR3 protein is CSAIGQGNYGYIF. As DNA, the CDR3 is TGCAGCGCTATCGGACAGGGGAACTATGGCTACATCTTC.

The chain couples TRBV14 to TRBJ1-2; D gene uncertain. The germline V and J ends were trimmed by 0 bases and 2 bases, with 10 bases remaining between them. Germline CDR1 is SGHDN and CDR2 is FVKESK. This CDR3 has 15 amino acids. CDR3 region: CASSQDWVGNYGYTF. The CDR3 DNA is TGTGCCAGCAGCCAAGATTGGGTTGGAAACTATGGCTACACCTTC.

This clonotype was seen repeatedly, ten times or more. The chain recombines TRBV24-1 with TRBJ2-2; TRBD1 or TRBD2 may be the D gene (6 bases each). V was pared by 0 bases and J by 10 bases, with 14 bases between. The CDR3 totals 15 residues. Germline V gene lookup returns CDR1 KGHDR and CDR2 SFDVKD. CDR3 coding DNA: TGTGCCACCAGTGATTTGACGGGGGCCTTGGAGGAGCTGTTTTTT. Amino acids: CATSDLTGALEELFF.

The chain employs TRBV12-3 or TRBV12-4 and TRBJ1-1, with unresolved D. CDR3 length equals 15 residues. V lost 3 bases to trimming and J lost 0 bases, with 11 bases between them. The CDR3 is CASSFIGGLNTEAFF. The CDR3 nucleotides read TGTGCCAGCAGTTTTATTGGCGGGTTGAACACTGAAGCTTTCTTT.

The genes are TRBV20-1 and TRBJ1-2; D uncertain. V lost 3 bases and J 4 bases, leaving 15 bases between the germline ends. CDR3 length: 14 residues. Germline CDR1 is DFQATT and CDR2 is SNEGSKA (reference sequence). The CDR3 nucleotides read TGCAGTGCTAGTCTTAGTGTGGCAGTCTATGGCTACACCTTC. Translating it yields CSASLSVAVYGYTF.

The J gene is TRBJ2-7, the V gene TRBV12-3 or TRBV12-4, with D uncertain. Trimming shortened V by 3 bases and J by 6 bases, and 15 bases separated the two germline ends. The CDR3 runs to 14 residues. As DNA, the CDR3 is TGTGCCAGCAGTTTTAGCATACTGCGGCCCGAGCAGTACTTC. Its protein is CASSFSILRPEQYF.

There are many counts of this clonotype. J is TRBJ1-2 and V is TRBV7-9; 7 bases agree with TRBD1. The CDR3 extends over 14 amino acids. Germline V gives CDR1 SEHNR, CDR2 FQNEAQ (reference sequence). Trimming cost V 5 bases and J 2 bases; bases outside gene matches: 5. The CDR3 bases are TGTGCCAGCAGCCCAGGACAGGACAACTATGGCTACACCTTC. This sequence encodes CASSPGQDNYGYTF.

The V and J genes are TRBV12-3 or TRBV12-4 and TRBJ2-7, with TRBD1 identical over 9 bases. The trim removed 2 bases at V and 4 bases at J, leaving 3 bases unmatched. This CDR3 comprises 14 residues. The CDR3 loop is CASSLWGQGYEQYF. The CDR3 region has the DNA TGTGCCAGCAGTTTATGGGGACAGGGATACGAGCAGTACTTC.

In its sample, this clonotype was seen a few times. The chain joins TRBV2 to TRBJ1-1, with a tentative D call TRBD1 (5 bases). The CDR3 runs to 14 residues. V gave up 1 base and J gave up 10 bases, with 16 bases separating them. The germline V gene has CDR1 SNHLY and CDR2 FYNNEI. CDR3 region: CASSEDRRPRGAFF. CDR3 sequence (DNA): TGTGCCAGCAGTGAAGACAGGAGACCCCGTGGAGCTTTCTTT. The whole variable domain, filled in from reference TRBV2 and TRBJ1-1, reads EPEVTQTPSHQVTQMGQEVILRCVPISNHLYFYWYRQILGQKVEFLVSFYNNEISEKSEIFDDQFSVERPDGSNFTLKIRSTKLEDSAMYFCASSEDRRPRGAFFGQGTRLTVV.

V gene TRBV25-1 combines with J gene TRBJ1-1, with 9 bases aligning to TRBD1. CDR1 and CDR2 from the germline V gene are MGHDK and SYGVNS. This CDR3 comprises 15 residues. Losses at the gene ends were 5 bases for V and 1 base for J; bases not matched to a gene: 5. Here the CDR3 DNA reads TGTGCCAGCAGTCGGGGGGGACAGGGGAACACTGAAGCTTTCTTT. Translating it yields CASSRGGQGNTEAFF.

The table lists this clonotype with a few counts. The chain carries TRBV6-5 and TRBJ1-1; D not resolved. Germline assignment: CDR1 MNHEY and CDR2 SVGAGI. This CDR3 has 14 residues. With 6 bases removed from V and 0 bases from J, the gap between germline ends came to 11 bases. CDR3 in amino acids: CASRNGRLNTEAFF. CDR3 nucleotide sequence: TGTGCCAGCAGAAACGGACGGTTGAACACTGAAGCTTTCTTT.

CDR3 amino acids: CASSLGRDSAFF. CDR3 coding DNA: TGTGCCAGCAGCTTAGGCAGGGACAGTGCTTTCTTT. This chain connects TRBV7-8 to TRBJ1-1; 7 nucleotides align to TRBD1. CDR3 size: 12 residues. The germline V gene encodes CDR1 SGHVS and CDR2 FQNEAQ. V was clipped by 1 base and J by 11 bases; unmatched bases: 4.

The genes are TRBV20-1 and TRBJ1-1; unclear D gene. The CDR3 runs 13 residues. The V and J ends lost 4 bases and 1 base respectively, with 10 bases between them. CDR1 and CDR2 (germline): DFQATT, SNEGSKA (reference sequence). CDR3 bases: TGCAGTGCTATGAACCTGAGGAACACTGAAGCTTTCTTT. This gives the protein CSAMNLRNTEAFF.